Reported below is one TCR beta chain. What it binds is not known. The CDR3 is made up of 14 amino acids. V lost 5 bases and J 7 bases, leaving 14 bases between the germline ends. The germline V gene has CDR1 SGHAT and CDR2 FQNNGV. This specimen belongs to a study of shared clonotypes between healthy human individuals. Study-wide points: It was observed that around 5% of naive CD4 clonotypes were shared across four donors.

Each subset's genomic DNA was split evenly across several immunoSEQ plates. Sorted-subset replicate PCRs used around 200 ng DNA, 25,000 to 30,000 T cell genomes. Assay used: immunoSEQ multiplex PCR; TCRdb lists only in-frame clones, some missing. The data show roughly 2,300,000 clones, around 93% seen once. The sequence was obtained from a man in his late teens or twenties in good health. Some clones in this sample may be carry-over from other donors' samples. This rearrangement joins TRBV11-2 to TRBJ2-2; no clear D. The specimen sequenced was naive CD4+ T cells from PBMCs. The subset here: CD45RA+ positively selected. The CDR3 spells CASSEIGRIGELFF. DNA for the CDR3: TGTGCCAGCAGCGAAATCGGGCGAATCGGGGAGCTGTTTTTT.